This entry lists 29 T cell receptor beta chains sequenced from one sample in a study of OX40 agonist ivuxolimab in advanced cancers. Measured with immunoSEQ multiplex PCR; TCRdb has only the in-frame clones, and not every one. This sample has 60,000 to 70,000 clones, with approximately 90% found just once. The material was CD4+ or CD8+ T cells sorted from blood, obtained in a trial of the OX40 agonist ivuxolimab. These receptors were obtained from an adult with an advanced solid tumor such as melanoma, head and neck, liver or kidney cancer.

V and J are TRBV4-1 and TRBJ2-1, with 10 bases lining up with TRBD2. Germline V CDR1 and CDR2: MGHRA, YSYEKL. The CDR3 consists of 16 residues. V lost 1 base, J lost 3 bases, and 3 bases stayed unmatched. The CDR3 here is CASSQASGSLYNEQFF. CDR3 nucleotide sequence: TGCGCCAGCAGCCAAGCTAGCGGGAGTCTCTACAATGAGCAGTTCTTC.

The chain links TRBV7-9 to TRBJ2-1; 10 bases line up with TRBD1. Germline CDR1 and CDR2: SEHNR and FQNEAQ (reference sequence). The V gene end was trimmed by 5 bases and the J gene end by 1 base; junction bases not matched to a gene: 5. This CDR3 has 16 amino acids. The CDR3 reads CASSATGGASYNEQFF. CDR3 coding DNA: TGTGCCAGCAGCGCGACAGGGGGCGCTTCCTACAATGAGCAGTTCTTC. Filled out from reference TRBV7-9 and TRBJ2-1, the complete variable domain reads DTGVSQNPRHKITKRGQNVTFRCDPISEHNRLYWYRQTLGQGPEFLTYFQNEAQLEKSRLLSDRFSAERPKGSFSTLEIQRTEQGDSAMYLCASSATGGASYNEQFFGPGTRLTVL.

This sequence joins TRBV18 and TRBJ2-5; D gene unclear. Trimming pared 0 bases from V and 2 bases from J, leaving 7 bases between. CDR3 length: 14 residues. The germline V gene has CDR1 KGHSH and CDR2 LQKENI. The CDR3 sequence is CASSPPTSQETQYF. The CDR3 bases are TGTGCCAGCTCACCACCGACCTCTCAAGAGACCCAGTACTTC. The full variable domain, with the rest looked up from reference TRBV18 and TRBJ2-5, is NAGVMQNPRHLVRRRGQEARLRCSPMKGHSHVYWYRQLPEEGLKFMVYLQKENIIDESGMPKERFSAEFPKEGPSILRIQQVVRGDSAAYFCASSPPTSQETQYFGPGTRLLVL.

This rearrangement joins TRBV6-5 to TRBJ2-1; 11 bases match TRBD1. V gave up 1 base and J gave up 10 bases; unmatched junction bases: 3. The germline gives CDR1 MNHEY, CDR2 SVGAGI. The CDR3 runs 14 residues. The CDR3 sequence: CASSYWTGGAEQFF. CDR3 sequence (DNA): TGTGCCAGCAGTTACTGGACAGGGGGCGCCGAGCAGTTCTTC.

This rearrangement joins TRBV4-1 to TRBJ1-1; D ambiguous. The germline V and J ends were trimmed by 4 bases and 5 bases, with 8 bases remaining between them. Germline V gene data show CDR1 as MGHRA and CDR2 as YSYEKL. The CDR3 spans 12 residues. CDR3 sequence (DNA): TGCGCCAGCAGCCCCGGCAATACTGAAGCTTTCTTT. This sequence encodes CASSPGNTEAFF.

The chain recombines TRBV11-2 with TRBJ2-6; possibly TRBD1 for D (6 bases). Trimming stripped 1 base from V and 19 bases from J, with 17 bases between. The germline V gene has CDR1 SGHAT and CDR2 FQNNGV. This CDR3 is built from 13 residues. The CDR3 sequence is CASSLGRGTLHTF. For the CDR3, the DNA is TGTGCCAGCAGCTTAGGGAGAGGGACACTGCATACTTTC.

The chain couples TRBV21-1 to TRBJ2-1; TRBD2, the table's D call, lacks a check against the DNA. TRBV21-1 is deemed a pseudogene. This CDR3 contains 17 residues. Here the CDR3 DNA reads TGTGCCAGCTACCCGAAAACCAGCGGGAGCTCCTACAATGAGCAGTTCTTC. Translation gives CASYPKTSGSSYNEQFF.

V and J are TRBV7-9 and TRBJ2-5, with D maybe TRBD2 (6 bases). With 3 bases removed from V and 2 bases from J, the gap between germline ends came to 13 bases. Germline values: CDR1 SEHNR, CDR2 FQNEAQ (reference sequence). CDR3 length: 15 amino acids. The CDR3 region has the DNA TGTGCCAGCAGCTTCAGGAGGGGTCAACAAGAGACCCAGTACTTC. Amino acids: CASSFRRGQQETQYF.

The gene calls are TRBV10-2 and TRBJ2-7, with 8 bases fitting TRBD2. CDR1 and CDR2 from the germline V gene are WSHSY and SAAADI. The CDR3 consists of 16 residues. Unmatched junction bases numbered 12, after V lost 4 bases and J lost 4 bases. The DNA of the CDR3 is TGCGCCAGCAGTGCGGGTGCACTAGCGGTGAAGTACGAGCAGTACTTC. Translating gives CASSAGALAVKYEQYF.

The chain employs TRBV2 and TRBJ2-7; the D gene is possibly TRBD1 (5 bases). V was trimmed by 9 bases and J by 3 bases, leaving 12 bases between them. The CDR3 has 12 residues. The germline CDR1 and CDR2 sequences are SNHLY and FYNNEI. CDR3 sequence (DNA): TGTGCCAGAGGGGCAGGGAACTACGAGCAGTACTTC. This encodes CARGAGNYEQYF.

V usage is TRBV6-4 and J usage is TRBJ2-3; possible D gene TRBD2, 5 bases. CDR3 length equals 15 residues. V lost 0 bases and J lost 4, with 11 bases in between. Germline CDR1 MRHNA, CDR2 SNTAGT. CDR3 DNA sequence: TGTGCCAGCAGTGACTCGGTATCGGGATCAGATACGCAGTATTTT. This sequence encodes CASSDSVSGSDTQYF.

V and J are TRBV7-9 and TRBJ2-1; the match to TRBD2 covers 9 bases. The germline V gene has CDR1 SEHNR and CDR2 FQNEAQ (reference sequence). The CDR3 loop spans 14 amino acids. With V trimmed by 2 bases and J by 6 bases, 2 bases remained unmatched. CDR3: CASSLPTSGNEQFF. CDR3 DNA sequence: TGTGCCAGCAGCTTACCGACTAGCGGCAATGAGCAGTTCTTC.

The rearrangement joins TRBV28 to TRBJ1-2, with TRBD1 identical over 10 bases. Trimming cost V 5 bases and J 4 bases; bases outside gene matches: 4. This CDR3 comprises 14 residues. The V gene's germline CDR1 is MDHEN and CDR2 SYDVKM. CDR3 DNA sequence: TGTGCCAGCAGTCCGACAGGGGGCTTCTATGGCTACACCTTC. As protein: CASSPTGGFYGYTF.

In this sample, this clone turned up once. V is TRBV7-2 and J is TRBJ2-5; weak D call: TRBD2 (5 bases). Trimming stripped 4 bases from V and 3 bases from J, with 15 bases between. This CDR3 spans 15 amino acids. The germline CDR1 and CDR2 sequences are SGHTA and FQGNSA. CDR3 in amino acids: CASSWVSRREETQYF. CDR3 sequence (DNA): TGTGCCAGCAGCTGGGTATCGAGGCGGGAAGAGACCCAGTACTTC.

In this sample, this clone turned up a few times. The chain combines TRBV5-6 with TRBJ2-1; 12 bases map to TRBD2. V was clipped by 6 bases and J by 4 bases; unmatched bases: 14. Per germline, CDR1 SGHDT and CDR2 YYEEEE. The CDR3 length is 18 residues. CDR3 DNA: TGTGCCAGCACCCCCGGCCTGCGGACTAGCGGGGTTTACAATGAGCAGTTCTTC. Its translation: CASTPGLRTSGVYNEQFF.

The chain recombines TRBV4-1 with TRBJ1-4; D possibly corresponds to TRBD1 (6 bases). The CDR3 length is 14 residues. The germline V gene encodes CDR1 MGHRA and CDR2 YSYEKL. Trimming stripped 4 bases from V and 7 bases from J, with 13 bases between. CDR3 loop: CASSLGQTIEKLFF. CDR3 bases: TGCGCCAGCAGCCTTGGACAGACGATTGAAAAACTGTTTTTT.

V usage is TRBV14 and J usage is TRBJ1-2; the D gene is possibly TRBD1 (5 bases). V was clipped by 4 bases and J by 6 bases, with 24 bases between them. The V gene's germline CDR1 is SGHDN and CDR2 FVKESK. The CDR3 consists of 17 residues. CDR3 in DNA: TGTGCCAGCAGCCTTATGACCGGGACCTCGAAGGGCCATGGCTACACCTTC. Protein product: CASSLMTGTSKGHGYTF.

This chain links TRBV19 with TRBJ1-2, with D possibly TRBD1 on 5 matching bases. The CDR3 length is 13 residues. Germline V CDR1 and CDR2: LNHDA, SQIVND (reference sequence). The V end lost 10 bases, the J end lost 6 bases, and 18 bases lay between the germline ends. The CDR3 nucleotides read TGTGCCACCTCGACAGTTTTCAGCGATGGCTACACCTTC. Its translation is CATSTVFSDGYTF.

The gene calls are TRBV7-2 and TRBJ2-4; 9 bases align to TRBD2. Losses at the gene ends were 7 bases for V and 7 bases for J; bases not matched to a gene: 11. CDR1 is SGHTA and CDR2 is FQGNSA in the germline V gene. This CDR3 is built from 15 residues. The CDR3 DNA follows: TGTGCCAGCACCCCACCGCGGGAGGGCCGGAACATTCAGTACTTC. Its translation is CASTPPREGRNIQYF. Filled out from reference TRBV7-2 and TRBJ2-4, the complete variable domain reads GAGVSQSPSNKVTEKGKDVELRCDPISGHTALYWYRQSLGQGLEFLIYFQGNSAPDKSGLPSDRFSAERTGGSVSTLTIQRTQQEDSAVYLCASTPPREGRNIQYFGAGTRLSVL.

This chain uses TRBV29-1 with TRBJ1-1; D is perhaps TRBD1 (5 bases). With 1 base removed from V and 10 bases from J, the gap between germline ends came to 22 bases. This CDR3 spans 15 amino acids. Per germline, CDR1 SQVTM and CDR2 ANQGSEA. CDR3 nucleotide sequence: TGCAGCGTTGAAGGTCCGGAAGGGGTGGTGTTGTCAGCTTTCTTT. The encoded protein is CSVEGPEGVVLSAFF.

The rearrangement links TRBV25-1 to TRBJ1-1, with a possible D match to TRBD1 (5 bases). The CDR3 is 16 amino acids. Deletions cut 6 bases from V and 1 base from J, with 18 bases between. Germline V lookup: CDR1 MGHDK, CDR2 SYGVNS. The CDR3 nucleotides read TGTGCCAGCAGGGGGCTGATGACAGACAAGAACACTGAAGCTTTCTTT. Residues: CASRGLMTDKNTEAFF.

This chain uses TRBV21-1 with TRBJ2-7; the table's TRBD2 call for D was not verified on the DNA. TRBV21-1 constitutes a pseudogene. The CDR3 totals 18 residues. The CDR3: CASSKGEVTGENHYEQYF. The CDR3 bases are TGTGCCAGCAGCAAGGGGGAGGTCACAGGCGAAAACCACTACGAGCAGTACTTC.

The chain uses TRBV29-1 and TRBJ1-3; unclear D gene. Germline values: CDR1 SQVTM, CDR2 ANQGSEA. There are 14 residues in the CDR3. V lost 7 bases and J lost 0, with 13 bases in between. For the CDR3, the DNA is TGCAGCGCCGGAGGAGATATCTCTGGAAACACCATATATTTT. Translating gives CSAGGDISGNTIYF.

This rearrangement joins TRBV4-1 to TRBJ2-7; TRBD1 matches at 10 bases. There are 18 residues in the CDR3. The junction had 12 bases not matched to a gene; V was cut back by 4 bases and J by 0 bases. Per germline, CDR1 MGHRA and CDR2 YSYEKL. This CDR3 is CASSPGGTGVMNSYEQYF. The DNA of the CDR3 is TGCGCCAGCAGCCCCGGAGGGACAGGGGTGATGAACTCCTACGAGCAGTACTTC.

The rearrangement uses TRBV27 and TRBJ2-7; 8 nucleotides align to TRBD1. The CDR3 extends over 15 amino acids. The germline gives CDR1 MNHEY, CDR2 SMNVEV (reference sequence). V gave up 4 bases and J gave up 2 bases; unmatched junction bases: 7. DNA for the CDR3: TGTGCCAGCAGTTACGATGAGACAGGGGCCTACGAGCAGTACTTC. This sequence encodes CASSYDETGAYEQYF.

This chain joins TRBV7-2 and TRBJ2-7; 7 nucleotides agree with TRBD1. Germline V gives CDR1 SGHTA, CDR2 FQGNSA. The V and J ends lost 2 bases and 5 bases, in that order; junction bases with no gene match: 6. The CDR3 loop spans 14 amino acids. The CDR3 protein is CASSLKKGADEQYF. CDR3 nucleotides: TGTGCCAGCAGCTTAAAGAAGGGGGCCGACGAGCAGTACTTC.

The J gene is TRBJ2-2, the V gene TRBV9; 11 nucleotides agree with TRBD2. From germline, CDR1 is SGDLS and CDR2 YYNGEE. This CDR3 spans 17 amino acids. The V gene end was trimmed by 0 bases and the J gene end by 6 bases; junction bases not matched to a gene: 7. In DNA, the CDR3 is TGTGCCAGCAGCGTAGCTGAACTAGCGGGGGATCCCGGGGAGCTGTTTTTT. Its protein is CASSVAELAGDPGELFF.

The CDR3 DNA sequence: TGTGCCAGCAGCCCAGGACCCTCCGGGAAGAACTATGGCTACACCTTC. Translation: CASSPGPSGKNYGYTF. The J gene is TRBJ1-2, the V gene TRBV14, with D unresolved. The CDR3 loop spans 16 amino acids. The V and J ends lost 4 bases and 2 bases respectively, with 17 bases between them. Germline V gene data show CDR1 as SGHDN and CDR2 as FVKESK.

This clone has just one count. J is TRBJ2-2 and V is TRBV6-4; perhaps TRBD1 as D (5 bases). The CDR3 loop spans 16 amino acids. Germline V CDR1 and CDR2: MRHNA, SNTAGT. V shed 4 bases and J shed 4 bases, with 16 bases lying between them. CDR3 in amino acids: CASSAFRSDSTGELFF. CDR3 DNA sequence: TGTGCCAGCAGTGCTTTTCGGAGCGACAGCACCGGGGAGCTGTTTTTT.